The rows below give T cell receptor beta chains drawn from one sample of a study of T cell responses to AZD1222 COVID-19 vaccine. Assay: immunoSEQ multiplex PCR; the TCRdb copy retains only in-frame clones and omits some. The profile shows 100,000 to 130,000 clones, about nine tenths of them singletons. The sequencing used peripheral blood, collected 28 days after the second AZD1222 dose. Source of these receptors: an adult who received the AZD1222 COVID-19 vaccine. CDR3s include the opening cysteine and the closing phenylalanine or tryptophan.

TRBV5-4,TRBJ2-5,CASSLEGHQETQYF
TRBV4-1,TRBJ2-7,CASSQAPGNRAYEQYF
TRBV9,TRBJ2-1,CASSVEAHLAGDRDEQFF
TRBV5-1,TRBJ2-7,CASSYRSTTYEQYF
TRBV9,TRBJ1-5,CASSDGQVNQPQHF
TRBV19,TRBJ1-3,CASTPRVSSSGNTIYF
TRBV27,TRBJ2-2,CASSQRTSGSSGELFF
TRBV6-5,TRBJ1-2,CASSYRLRGYGYTF
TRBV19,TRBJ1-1,CASSTIQMNTEAFF
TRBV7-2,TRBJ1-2,CASSLKASDYGYTF
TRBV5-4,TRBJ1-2,CASSSTGDYGYTF
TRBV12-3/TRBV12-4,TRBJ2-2,CASSPGETGELFF
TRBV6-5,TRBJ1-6,CASSYGNSPLHF
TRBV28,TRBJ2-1,CASSQTSGRAESEQFF
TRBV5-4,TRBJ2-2,CASSFPNTGELFF
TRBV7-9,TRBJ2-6,CASSPDTKSSGANVLTF
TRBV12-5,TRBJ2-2,CASGYDSGGVTTGELFF
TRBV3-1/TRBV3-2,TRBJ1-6,CASSQGNSPLHF
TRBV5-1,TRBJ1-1,CASSSGGIVTEAFF
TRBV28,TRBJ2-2,CASSPPGQGVTGELFF
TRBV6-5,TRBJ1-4,CASSLDRGWNEKLFF
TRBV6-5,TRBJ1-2,CASTLGQGSRGYTF
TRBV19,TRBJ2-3,CASSISTSTDTQYF
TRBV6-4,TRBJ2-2,CASSSDREGVSGELFF
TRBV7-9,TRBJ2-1,CASSLAGTAEQFF
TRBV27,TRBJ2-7,CASGRRGMGEQYF
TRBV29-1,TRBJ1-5,CSVGVEPQHF
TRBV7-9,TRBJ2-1,CASSSQAGGRNEQFF
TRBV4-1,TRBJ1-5,CASSQDEDQPQHF
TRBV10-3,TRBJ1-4,CAISESALEKLFF
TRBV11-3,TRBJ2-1,CASSRDPSSYNEQFF
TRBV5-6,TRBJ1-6,CASRDRGRNSPLHF
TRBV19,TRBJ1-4,CASSIISWEKLFF
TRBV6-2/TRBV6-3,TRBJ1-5,CASSARGTQPQHF
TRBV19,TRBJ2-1,CASSRQRGNEQFF